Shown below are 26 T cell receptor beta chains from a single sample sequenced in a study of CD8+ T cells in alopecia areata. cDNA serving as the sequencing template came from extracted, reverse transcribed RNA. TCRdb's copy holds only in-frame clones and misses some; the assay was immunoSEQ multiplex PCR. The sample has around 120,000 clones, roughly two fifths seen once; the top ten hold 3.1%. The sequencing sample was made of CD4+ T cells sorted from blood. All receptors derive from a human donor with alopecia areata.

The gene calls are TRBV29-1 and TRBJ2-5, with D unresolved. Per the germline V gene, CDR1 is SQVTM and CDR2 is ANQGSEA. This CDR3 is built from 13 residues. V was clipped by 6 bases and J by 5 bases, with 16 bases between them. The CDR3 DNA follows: TGCAGCGTCGCCGGTGGTATCCGGGAGACCCAGTACTTC. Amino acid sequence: CSVAGGIRETQYF.

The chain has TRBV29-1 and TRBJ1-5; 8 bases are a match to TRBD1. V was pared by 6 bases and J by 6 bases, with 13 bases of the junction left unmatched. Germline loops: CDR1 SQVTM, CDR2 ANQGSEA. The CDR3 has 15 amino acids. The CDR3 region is CSVYTQGTGGQPQHF. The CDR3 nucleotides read TGCAGCGTCTACACACAGGGGACAGGTGGTCAGCCCCAGCATTTT.

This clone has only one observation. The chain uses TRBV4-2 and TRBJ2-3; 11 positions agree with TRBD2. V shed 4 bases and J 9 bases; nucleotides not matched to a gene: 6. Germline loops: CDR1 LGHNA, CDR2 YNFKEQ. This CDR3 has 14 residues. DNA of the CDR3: TGTGCCAGCAGCCTGGGACTAGCGGTGGAAACGCAGTATTTT. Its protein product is CASSLGLAVETQYF.

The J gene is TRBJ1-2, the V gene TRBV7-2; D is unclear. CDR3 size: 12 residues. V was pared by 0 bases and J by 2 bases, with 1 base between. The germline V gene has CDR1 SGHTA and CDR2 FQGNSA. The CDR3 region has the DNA TGTGCCAGCAGCTTAGCGAACTATGGCTACACCTTC. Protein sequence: CASSLANYGYTF.

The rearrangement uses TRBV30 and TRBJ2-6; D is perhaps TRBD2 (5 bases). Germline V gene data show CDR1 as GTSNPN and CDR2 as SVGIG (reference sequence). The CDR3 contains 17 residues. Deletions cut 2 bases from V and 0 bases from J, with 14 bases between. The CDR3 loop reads CAWSIRTGSSGANVLTF. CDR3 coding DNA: TGTGCCTGGAGTATTAGGACGGGGAGCTCTGGGGCCAACGTCCTGACTTTC.

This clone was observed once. CDR3 DNA sequence: TGTGCCAGCAGCCAAGATAGAGGGCCCGGGACTGAGCAGTTCTTC. Encoded protein: CASSQDRGPGTEQFF. The chain recombines TRBV4-2 with TRBJ2-1, with D possibly called TRBD1 or TRBD2 (5 bases each). The germline CDR1 and CDR2 sequences are LGHNA and YNFKEQ. The germline V and J ends were trimmed by 0 bases and 9 bases, with 15 bases remaining between them. This CDR3 is 15 amino acids long.

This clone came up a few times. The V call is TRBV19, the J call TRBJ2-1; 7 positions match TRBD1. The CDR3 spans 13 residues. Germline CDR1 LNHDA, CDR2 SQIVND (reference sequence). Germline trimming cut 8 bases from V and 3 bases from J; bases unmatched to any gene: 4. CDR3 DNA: TGTGCCAGTCGGAGACAGGGCTACAATGAGCAGTTCTTC. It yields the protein CASRRQGYNEQFF.

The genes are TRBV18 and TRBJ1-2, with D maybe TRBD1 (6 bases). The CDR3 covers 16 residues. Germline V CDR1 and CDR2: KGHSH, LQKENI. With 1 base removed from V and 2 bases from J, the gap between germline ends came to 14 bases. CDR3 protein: CASSPQTGRMNYGYTF. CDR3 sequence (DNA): TGTGCCAGCTCACCACAAACAGGGAGAATGAACTATGGCTACACCTTC. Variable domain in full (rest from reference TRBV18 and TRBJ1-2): NAGVMQNPRHLVRRRGQEARLRCSPMKGHSHVYWYRQLPEEGLKFMVYLQKENIIDESGMPKERFSAEFPKEGPSILRIQQVVRGDSAAYFCASSPQTGRMNYGYTFGSGTRLTVV.

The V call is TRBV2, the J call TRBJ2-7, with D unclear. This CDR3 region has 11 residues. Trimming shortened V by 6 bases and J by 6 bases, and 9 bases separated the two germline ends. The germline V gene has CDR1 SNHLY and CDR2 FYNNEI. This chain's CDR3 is CASSPRVEQYF. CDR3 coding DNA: TGTGCCAGCAGCCCACGGGTCGAGCAGTACTTC.

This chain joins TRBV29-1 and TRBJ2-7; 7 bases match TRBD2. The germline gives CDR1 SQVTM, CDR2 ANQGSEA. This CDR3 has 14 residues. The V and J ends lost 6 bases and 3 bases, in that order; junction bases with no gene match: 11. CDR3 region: CSVWGIGDYYEQYF. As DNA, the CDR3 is TGCAGCGTGTGGGGCATAGGGGACTACTACGAGCAGTACTTC.

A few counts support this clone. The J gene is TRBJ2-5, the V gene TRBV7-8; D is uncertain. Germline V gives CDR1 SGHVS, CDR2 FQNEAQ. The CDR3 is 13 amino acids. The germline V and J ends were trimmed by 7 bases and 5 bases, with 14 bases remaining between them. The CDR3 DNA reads TGTGCCAGCACTGGGCGGCTCCGGGAGACCCAGTACTTC. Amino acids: CASTGRLRETQYF. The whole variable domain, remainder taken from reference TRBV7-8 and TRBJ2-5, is GAGVSQSPRYKVAKRGQDVALRCDPISGHVSLFWYQQALGQGPEFLTYFQNEAQLDKSGLPSDRFFAERPEGSVSTLKIQRTQQEDSAVYLCASTGRLRETQYFGPGTRLLVL.

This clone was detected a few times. CDR3 nucleotide sequence: TGCAGCGTTGTACCCAGGACAGGGGCCCAAGAGACCCAGTACTTC. Translating it yields CSVVPRTGAQETQYF. The chain employs TRBV29-1 and TRBJ2-5; 9 bases line up with TRBD1. The V gene end was trimmed by 4 bases and the J gene end by 1 base; junction bases not matched to a gene: 7. The CDR3 has 15 amino acids. Germline values: CDR1 SQVTM, CDR2 ANQGSEA.

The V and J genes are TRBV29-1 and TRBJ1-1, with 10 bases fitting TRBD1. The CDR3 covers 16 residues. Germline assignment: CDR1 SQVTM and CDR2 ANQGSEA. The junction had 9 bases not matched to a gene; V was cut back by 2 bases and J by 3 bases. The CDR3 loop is CSVESATGTGDTEAFF. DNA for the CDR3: TGCAGCGTTGAATCCGCAACCGGGACAGGGGACACTGAAGCTTTCTTT.

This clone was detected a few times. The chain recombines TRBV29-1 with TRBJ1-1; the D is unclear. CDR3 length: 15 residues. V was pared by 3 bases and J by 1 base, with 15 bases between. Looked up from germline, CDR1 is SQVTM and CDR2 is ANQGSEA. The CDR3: CSVEPQSLSNTEAFF. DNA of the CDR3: TGCAGCGTTGAGCCCCAATCCCTTTCGAACACTGAAGCTTTCTTT.

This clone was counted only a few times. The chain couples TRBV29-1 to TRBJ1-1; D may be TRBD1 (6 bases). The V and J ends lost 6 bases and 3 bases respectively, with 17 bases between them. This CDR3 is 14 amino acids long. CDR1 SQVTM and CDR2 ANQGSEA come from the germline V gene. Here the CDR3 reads CSVGAGHFYTEAFF. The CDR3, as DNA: TGCAGCGTGGGGGCGGGACATTTCTACACTGAAGCTTTCTTT.

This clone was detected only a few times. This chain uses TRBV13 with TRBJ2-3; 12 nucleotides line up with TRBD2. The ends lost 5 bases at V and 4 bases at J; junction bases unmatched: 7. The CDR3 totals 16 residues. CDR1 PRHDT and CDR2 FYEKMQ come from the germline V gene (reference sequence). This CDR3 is CASSPRTSGIPDTQYF. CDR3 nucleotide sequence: TGTGCCAGCAGCCCCCGGACTAGCGGGATCCCAGATACGCAGTATTTT. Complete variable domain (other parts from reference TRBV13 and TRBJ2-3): AAGVIQSPRHLIKEKRETATLKCYPIPRHDTVYWYQQGPGQDPQFLISFYEKMQSDKGSIPDRFSAQQFSDYHSELNMSSLELGDSALYFCASSPRTSGIPDTQYFGPGTRLTVL.

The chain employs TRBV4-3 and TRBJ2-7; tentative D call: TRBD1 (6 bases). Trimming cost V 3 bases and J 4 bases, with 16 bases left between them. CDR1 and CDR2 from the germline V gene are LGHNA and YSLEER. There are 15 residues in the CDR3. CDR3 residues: CASSQNYRVGYEQYF. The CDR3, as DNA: TGCGCCAGCAGCCAGAACTACAGGGTGGGGTACGAGCAGTACTTC.

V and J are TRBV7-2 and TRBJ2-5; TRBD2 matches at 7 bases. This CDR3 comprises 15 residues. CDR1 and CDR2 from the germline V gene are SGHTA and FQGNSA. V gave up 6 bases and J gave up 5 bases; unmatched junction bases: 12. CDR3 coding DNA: TGTGCCAGCAGATCCCGACTAGCTCTCCCCGAGACCCAGTACTTC. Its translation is CASRSRLALPETQYF. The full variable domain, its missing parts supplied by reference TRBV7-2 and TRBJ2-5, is GAGVSQSPSNKVTEKGKDVELRCDPISGHTALYWYRQSLGQGLEFLIYFQGNSAPDKSGLPSDRFSAERTGGSVSTLTIQRTQQEDSAVYLCASRSRLALPETQYFGPGTRLLVL.

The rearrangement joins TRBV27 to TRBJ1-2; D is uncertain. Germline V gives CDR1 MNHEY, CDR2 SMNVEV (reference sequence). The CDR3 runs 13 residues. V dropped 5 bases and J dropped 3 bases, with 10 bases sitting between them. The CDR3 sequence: CASSKWEDYGYTF. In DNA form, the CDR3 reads TGTGCCAGCAGTAAATGGGAAGACTATGGCTACACCTTC.

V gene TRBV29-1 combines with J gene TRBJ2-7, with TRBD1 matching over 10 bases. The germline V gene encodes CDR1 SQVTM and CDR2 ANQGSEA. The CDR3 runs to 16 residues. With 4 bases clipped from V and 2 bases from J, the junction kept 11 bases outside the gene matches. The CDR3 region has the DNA TGCAGCGTTGTACCTTGGACAGGGGGAGGCACCTACGAGCAGTACTTC. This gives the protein CSVVPWTGGGTYEQYF.

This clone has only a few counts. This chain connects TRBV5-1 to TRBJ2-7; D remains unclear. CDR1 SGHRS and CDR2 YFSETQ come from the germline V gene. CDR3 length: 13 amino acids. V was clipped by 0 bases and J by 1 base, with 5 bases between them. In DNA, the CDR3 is TGCGCCAGCAGCTTGGACAATTCCTACGAGCAGTACTTC. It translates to CASSLDNSYEQYF.

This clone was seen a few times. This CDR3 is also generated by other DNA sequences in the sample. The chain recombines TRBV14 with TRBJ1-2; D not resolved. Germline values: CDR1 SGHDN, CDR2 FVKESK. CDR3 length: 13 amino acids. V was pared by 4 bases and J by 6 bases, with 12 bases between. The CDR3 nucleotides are TGTGCCAGCAGCCCCCGAACGGGCGATGGCTACACCTTC. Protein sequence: CASSPRTGDGYTF.

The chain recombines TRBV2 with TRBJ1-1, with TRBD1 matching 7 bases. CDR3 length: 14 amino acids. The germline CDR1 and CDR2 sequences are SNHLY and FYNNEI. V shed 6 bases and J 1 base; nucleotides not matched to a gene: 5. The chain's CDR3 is CASRVDRPNTEAFF. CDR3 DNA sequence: TGTGCCAGCAGGGTGGACAGGCCGAACACTGAAGCTTTCTTT.

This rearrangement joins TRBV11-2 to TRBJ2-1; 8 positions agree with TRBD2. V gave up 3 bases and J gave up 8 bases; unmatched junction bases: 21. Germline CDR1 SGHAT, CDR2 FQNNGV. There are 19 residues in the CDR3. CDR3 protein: CASSFFGGASGPRSHEQFF. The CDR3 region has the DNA TGTGCCAGCAGCTTCTTCGGGGGGGCTTCGGGACCCAGGTCCCATGAGCAGTTCTTC.

The CDR3 bases are TGTGCCAGCAGCCTGCTCTACGAGCAGTACTTC. It encodes CASSLLYEQYF. The chain couples TRBV6-5 to TRBJ2-7, with D uncertain. With 6 bases removed from V and 3 bases from J, the gap between germline ends came to 6 bases. Per the germline V gene, CDR1 is MNHEY and CDR2 is SVGAGI. The CDR3 extends over 11 amino acids.

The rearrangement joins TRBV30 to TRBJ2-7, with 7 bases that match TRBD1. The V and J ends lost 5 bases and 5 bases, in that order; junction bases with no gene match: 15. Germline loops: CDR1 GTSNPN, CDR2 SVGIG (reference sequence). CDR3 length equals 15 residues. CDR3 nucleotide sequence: TGTGCCTGGGGACAGGAGTACCCCTTCCCAAACGAGCAGTACTTC. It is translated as CAWGQEYPFPNEQYF. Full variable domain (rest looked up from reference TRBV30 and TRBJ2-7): SQTIHQWPATLVQPVGSPLSLECTVEGTSNPNLYWYRQAAGRGLQLLFYSVGIGQISSEVPQNLSASRPQDRQFILSSKKLLLSDSGFYLCAWGQEYPFPNEQYFGPGTRLTVT.